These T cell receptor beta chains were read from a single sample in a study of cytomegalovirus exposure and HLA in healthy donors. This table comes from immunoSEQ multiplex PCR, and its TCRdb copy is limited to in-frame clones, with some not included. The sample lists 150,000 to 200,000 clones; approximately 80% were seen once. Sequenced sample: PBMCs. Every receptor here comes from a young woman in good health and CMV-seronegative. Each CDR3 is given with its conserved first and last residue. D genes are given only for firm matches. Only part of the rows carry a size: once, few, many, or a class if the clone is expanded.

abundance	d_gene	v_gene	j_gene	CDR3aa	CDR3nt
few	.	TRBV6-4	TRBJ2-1	CASSETQASNEQFF	TGTGCCAGCAGTGAAACCCAGGCCAGCAATGAGCAGTTCTTC
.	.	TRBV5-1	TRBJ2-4	CASSLVGGGSNSQYF	TGCGCCAGCAGCTTGGTAGGGGGGGGCTCGAACAGTCAGTACTTC
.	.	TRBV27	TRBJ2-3	CASSARRGDPQYF	TGTGCCAGCAGTGCGAGGCGAGGAGATCCGCAGTATTTT
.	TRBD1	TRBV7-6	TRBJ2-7	CASSPAAGQGAYEQYF	TGTGCCAGCAGCCCAGCCGCCGGACAGGGGGCCTACGAGCAGTACTTC
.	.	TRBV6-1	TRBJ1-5	CASSDRVHQPQHF	TGTGCCAGCAGTGACCGGGTTCATCAGCCCCAGCATTTT
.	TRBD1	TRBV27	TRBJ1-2	CASSHRQGGNYGYTF	TGTGCCAGCAGTCACCGACAGGGTGGTAACTATGGCTACACCTTC
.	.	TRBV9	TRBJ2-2	CASSVVVGGTGELFF	TGTGCCAGCAGCGTAGTGGTAGGGGGCACCGGGGAGCTGTTTTTT
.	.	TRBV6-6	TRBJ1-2	CASSLPPGANYGYTF	TGTGCCAGCAGTCTTCCCCCAGGGGCTAACTATGGCTACACCTTC
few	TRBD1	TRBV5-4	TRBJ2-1	CASSLEGTAEFF	TGTGCCAGCAGCTTGGAAGGGACAGCGGAGTTCTTC
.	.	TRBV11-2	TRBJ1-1	CASSFTTTEAFF	TGTGCCAGCAGCTTTACAACCACTGAAGCTTTCTTT
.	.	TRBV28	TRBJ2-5	CASSLFGIRARGETQYF	TGTGCCAGCAGTTTGTTTGGAATAAGGGCCAGAGGGGAGACCCAGTACTTC
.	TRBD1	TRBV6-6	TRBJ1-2	CASTDRGTNYGYTF	TGTGCCAGCACCGACAGGGGGACTAACTATGGCTACACCTTC
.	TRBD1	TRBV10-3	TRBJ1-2	CAIRPGQGGGGYTF	TGTGCCATCAGGCCGGGACAGGGGGGAGGTGGCTACACCTTC
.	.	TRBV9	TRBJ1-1	CASSVAIGGLNTEAFF	TGTGCCAGCAGCGTGGCTATTGGGGGCCTGAACACTGAAGCTTTCTTT
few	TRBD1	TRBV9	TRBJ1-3	CASSQGQSSGNTIYF	TGTGCCAGCAGCCAGGGACAGAGCTCTGGAAACACGATATATTTT
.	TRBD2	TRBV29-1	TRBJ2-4	CSVEGDGTSGNIQYF	TGCAGCGTTGAAGGCGACGGGACTAGCGGAAACATTCAGTACTTC
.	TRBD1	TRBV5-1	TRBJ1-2	CASSLDGTGKENYGYTF	TGCGCCAGCAGCTTGGATGGGACAGGGAAAGAAAACTATGGCTACACCTTC
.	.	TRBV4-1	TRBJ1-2	CASSQEQGKVYGYTF	TGCGCCAGCAGCCAAGAGCAGGGTAAGGTCTATGGCTACACCTTC
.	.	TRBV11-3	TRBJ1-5	CASSITGDQPQHF	TGTGCCAGCAGCATAACAGGAGATCAGCCCCAGCATTTT
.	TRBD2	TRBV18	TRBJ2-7	CASSPSGGIPYEQYF	TGTGCCAGCTCACCCTCGGGGGGGATTCCCTACGAGCAGTACTTC
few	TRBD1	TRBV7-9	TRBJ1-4	CASSLAPGQGGNEKLFF	TGTGCCAGCAGCTTAGCCCCGGGACAGGGCGGAAATGAAAAACTGTTTTTT
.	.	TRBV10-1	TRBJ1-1	CASRREWNTEAFF	TGCGCCAGCAGGAGGGAGTGGAACACTGAAGCTTTCTTT
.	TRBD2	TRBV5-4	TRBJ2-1	CASSDSLAGGNEQFF	TGTGCCAGCAGCGATTCACTAGCGGGGGGGAATGAGCAGTTCTTC
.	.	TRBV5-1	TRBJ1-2	CASSAPGEYGYTF	TGCGCCAGCAGCGCGCCCGGAGAGTATGGCTACACCTTC
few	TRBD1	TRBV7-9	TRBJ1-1	CASSGGTGFGAFF	TGTGCCAGCAGCGGGGGGACAGGGTTTGGAGCTTTCTTT
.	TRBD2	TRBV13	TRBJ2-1	CASTSGGAADEQFF	TGTGCCAGCACTAGCGGGGGGGCGGCCGATGAGCAGTTCTTC
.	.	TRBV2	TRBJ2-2	CASREGWKNTGELFF	TGTGCCAGCAGGGAGGGTTGGAAAAACACCGGGGAGCTGTTTTTT
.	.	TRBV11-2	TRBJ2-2	CASSFNRGSGELFF	TGTGCCAGCAGCTTTAATAGGGGATCCGGGGAGCTGTTTTTT
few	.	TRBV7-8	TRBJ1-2	CASSPVTSGVLRDGYTF	TGTGCCAGCAGCCCAGTAACATCAGGGGTTCTACGGGACGGCTACACCTTC
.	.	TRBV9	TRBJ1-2	CASSVGNRDDVGYTF	TGTGCCAGCAGCGTAGGCAACAGGGATGATGTTGGCTACACCTTC
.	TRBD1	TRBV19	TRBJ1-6	CASTLSGTGDSPLHF	TGTGCCAGTACCCTCTCCGGGACAGGGGATTCACCCCTCCACTTT
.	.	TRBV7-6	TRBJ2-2	CASSAGNTGELFF	TGTGCCAGCAGCGCAGGGAACACCGGGGAGCTGTTTTTT
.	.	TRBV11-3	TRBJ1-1	CASSPREGNTEAFF	TGTGCCAGCAGCCCCAGGGAGGGGAACACTGAAGCTTTCTTT
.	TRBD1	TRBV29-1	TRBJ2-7	CSGTTGVSEQYF	TGCAGCGGGACGACAGGGGTAAGCGAGCAGTACTTC
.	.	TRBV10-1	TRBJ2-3	CASSDSQGTDTQYF	TGCGCCAGCAGTGATTCGCAGGGCACAGATACGCAGTATTTT
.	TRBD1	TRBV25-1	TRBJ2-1	CASSEPGGARNEQFF	TGTGCCAGCAGTGAGCCAGGGGGCGCTAGGAATGAGCAGTTCTTC
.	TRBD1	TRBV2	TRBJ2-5	CASSRQGLEKETQYF	TGTGCCAGCAGTAGACAGGGGCTTGAGAAAGAGACCCAGTACTTC
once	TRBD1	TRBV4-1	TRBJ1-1	CASSPDRDYTEAFF	TGCGCCAGCAGTCCGGACAGGGACTACACTGAAGCTTTCTTT
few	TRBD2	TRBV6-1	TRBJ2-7	CASRESGGGFYEQYF	TGTGCCAGCAGGGAATCGGGCGGGGGGTTTTACGAGCAGTACTTC
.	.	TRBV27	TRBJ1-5	CASSLVRGGRPQHF	TGTGCCAGCAGTTTAGTGAGGGGGGGGAGGCCCCAGCATTTT
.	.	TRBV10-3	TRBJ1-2	CAISAPGDSYGYTF	TGTGCCATCAGTGCGCCCGGGGATAGCTATGGCTACACCTTC
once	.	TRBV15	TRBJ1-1	CATSRVWTPPNTEAFF	TGTGCCACCAGCAGAGTTTGGACACCCCCGAACACTGAAGCTTTCTTT
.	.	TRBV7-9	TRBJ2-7	CANSPPGRGFIYEQYF	TGTGCCAACAGCCCCCCTGGGAGGGGGTTTATCTACGAGCAGTACTTC
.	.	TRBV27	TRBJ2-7	CASSFRRASSSYEQYF	TGTGCCAGCAGTTTTAGGAGGGCCTCGAGCTCCTACGAGCAGTACTTC
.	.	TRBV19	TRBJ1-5	CASSSDPGGNQPQHF	TGTGCCAGTAGTTCAGATCCCGGGGGCAATCAGCCCCAGCATTTT
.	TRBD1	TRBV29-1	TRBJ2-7	CSAGQGTYEQYF	TGCAGCGCGGGACAGGGGACCTACGAGCAGTACTTC
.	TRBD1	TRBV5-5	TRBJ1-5	CASSWGLDRGNQPQHF	TGTGCCAGCAGCTGGGGGCTCGACAGGGGGAATCAGCCCCAGCATTTT
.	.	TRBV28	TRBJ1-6	CASSSLQGSSYNSPLHF	TGTGCCAGCAGTTCGCTGCAGGGGAGCTCTTATAATTCACCCCTCCACTTT
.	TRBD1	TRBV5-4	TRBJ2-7	CASSVDRETTYEQYF	TGTGCCAGCAGCGTGGACAGGGAAACGACCTACGAGCAGTACTTC
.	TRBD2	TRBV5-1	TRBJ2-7	CASSPGSLAGAVHF	TGCGCCAGCAGCCCTGGCTCCCTAGCGGGGGCCGTCCACTTC
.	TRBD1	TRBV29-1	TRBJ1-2	CSVDPGQGNYGYTF	TGCAGCGTTGATCCTGGACAGGGGAACTATGGCTACACCTTC
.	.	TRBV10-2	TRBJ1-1	CASSEDPAGGNTEAFF	TGCGCCAGCAGTGAGGATCCAGCCGGAGGGAACACTGAAGCTTTCTTT
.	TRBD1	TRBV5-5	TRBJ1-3	CASSLRSGTGLDTIYF	TGTGCCAGCAGCTTGAGATCCGGGACAGGGTTGGACACCATATATTTT
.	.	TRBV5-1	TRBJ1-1	CASSLTTALNTEAFF	TGCGCCAGCAGCTTGACGACAGCCTTGAACACTGAAGCTTTCTTT
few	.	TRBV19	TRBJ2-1	CASSSPHGDSSSYNEQFF	TGTGCCAGTAGTTCCCCACACGGAGACAGTAGCTCCTACAATGAGCAGTTCTTC
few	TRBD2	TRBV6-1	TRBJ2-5	CASSWGGGGRETQYF	TGTGCCAGCAGTTGGGGCGGCGGGGGGAGAGAGACCCAGTACTTC
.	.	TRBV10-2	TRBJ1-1	CASSVAVNTEAFF	TGCGCCAGCAGTGTGGCGGTGAACACTGAAGCTTTCTTT